A selection of T cell receptor beta chains follows, all from one sample in a study of blood T cell repertoires in COVID-19. Repertoires were generated with immunoSEQ multiplex PCR, while TCRdb's copy carries only in-frame clones and drops some. The sample consists of roughly 300,000 clones, 80% to 90% of them appearing once. Sample: PBMCs or T cells enriched from blood (not recorded which). The receptors here all came from a woman between 40 and 50 years old with acute COVID-19. Both conserved end residues are trimmed from each CDR3. The D gene is left open where the match is weak.

TRBJ2-2 TRBV25-1 TRBD1 14 ASSVTGVANTGELF
TRBJ2-1 TRBV27 TRBD2 17 ASSLNWPSGASSYNEQF
TRBJ2-7 TRBV19 . 11 ASSPGGGYEQY
TRBJ2-2 TRBV4-2 TRBD1 15 ASSQGTGGRGSGELF
TRBJ2-1 TRBV7-8 TRBD2 14 ASSFTSGRPYNEQF
TRBJ1-2 TRBV29-1 TRBD1 12 SVKGAWTGDGYT
TRBJ1-2 TRBV4-2 TRBD1 12 ASSLGQGARGYT
TRBJ2-5 TRBV11-1 . 11 ASSLTNEETQY
TRBJ2-3 TRBV12-3/TRBV12-4 . 11 ASTLRSTDTQY
TRBJ2-3 TRBV5-6 . 14 ASSSSRGTYTDTQY
TRBJ2-7 TRBV27 TRBD2 11 ASRGLAGYEQY
TRBJ2-1 TRBV28 TRBD2 17 ASSFPLGLSGTENNEQF
TRBJ1-2 TRBV6-5 . 13 ASSYTTGISNGYT
TRBJ2-5 TRBV7-2 . 14 ASSTSAWAPQETQY
TRBJ2-7 TRBV7-2 . 10 ASSLAGSEQY
TRBJ2-3 TRBV9 TRBD1 13 ASSVQGAPTDTQY
TRBJ2-3 TRBV6-2/TRBV6-3 . 12 ASSRGFSTDTQY
TRBJ2-7 TRBV11-2 TRBD1 13 ASSLWTGELNEQY
TRBJ1-5 TRBV6-2/TRBV6-3 TRBD1 17 ASSYSIQGAVYSNQPQH
TRBJ1-1 TRBV7-9 . 14 ASSFERGVGYTEAF
TRBJ1-5 TRBV19 TRBD1 16 ASSTRDRGQFLPSPQH
TRBJ1-4 TRBV2 . 9 ASKDTEKLF
TRBJ2-4 TRBV7-2 TRBD2 12 ASSLGGGKNIQY
TRBJ1-1 TRBV6-5 TRBD1 11 ASSTRGDREAF
TRBJ1-4 TRBV18 . 12 ASSKVAANEKLF
TRBJ2-7 TRBV15 TRBD2 16 ATSRDQPLAGGRNEQY
TRBJ2-7 TRBV7-2 . 12 ASRTGESSYEQY
TRBJ2-7 TRBV6-5 . 13 ASSYAGGKSYEQY
TRBJ2-5 TRBV7-3 TRBD2 13 ASSSGLAGRETQY
TRBJ1-6 TRBV6-5 . 9 ASSQYSPLH
TRBJ2-3 TRBV9 TRBD2 14 ASSSSPGTSGDTQY
TRBJ2-1 TRBV5-1 TRBD2 14 ASSPSPVGRADEQF
TRBJ2-7 TRBV25-1 TRBD1 12 ASSDWGQGYEQY